This entry lists 20 T cell receptor beta chains sequenced from one sample in a study of T cell responses to AZD1222 COVID-19 vaccine. Assay: immunoSEQ multiplex PCR; the TCRdb copy retains only in-frame clones and omits some. The sample has around 110,000 clones, approximately 85% seen once. This specimen was peripheral blood, taken on day 0 of MenACWY control vaccination. The origin of the receptors is an adult in good health.

This clone ranks as medium-sized. The chain has TRBV19 and TRBJ2-7, with TRBD1 matching over 9 bases. Germline assignment: CDR1 LNHDA and CDR2 SQIVND (reference sequence). V dropped 4 bases and J dropped 4; count of bases not matched to a gene: 8. The CDR3 has 15 amino acids. Here the CDR3 reads CASSTSGTGPYEQYF. As DNA, the CDR3 is TGTGCCAGTAGTACCTCCGGGACAGGGCCATACGAGCAGTACTTC.

V and J are TRBV28 and TRBJ1-1, with D maybe TRBD1 (5 bases). Trimming took 5 bases from V and 2 from J, leaving 9 bases between them. This CDR3 spans 13 amino acids. Germline V CDR1 and CDR2: MDHEN, SYDVKM. CDR3 loop: CASSPDSNTEAFF. The CDR3 nucleotides read TGTGCCAGCAGTCCCGACAGTAACACTGAAGCTTTCTTT. The entire variable domain, with the rest obtained from reference TRBV28 and TRBJ1-1, is as follows: DVKVTQSSRYLVKRTGEKVFLECVQDMDHENMFWYRQDPGLGLRLIYFSYDVKMKEKGDIPEGYSVSREKKERFSLILESASTNQTSMYLCASSPDSNTEAFFGQGTRLTVV.

The chain combines TRBV7-3 with TRBJ2-3, with D hard to call. CDR3 length: 15 amino acids. Between the trimmed V and J ends, which lost 2 bases and 0 bases, there was a span of 9 bases. Germline CDR1 is SGHTA and CDR2 is FQGTGA. The CDR3 sequence is CASSLAGLSTDTQYF. The CDR3 region has the DNA TGTGCCAGCAGCTTAGCAGGCCTTAGCACAGATACGCAGTATTTT. Full variable domain (outside the CDR3, taken from reference TRBV7-3 and TRBJ2-3): GAGVSQTPSNKVTEKGKYVELRCDPISGHTALYWYRQSLGQGPEFLIYFQGTGAADDSGLPNDRFFAVRPEGSVSTLKIQRTERGDSAVYLCASSLAGLSTDTQYFGPGTRLTVL.

The rearrangement links TRBV9 to TRBJ1-3; possibly TRBD1 for D (6 bases). The CDR3 has 14 residues. Trimming cost V 1 base and J 4 bases, with 9 bases left between them. Per germline, CDR1 SGDLS and CDR2 YYNGEE. In nucleotides, the CDR3 is TGTGCCAGCAGCGTACTCGGACAGGGAAACACCATATATTTT. Translated: CASSVLGQGNTIYF.

This sequence joins TRBV5-4 and TRBJ1-1; tentatively, D is TRBD1 (5 bases). The CDR3 has 14 amino acids. CDR1 SGHNT and CDR2 YYREEE come from the germline V gene (reference sequence). The V gene lost 0 bases and the J gene lost 1 base, with 7 bases spanning the gap. CDR3 residues: CASSLEQANTEAFF. As DNA, the CDR3 is TGTGCCAGCAGCTTGGAACAGGCGAACACTGAAGCTTTCTTT.

The rearrangement uses TRBV28 and TRBJ1-2; the match to TRBD1 covers 8 bases. Germline V gives CDR1 MDHEN, CDR2 SYDVKM. V was pared by 8 bases and J by 8 bases, with 7 bases of the junction left unmatched. There are 12 residues in the CDR3. This CDR3 reads CASRTGRVGYTF. As DNA, the CDR3 is TGTGCCAGCCGGACAGGGCGGGTCGGCTACACCTTC.

The chain couples TRBV4-2 to TRBJ1-3, with D perhaps matching TRBD1 (6 bases). Trimming left V 0 bases short and J 0 bases short, with 12 bases between. Germline assignment: CDR1 LGHNA and CDR2 YNFKEQ. CDR3 size: 17 residues. CDR3 DNA sequence: TGTGCCAGCAGCCAAGATGGGGGCGGGGGCTCTGGAAACACCATATATTTT. It specifies CASSQDGGGGSGNTIYF.

This rearrangement joins TRBV7-9 to TRBJ2-7; D perhaps matches TRBD2 (7 bases). Germline V CDR1 and CDR2: SEHNR, FQNEAQ (reference sequence). Trimming took 0 bases from V and 4 from J, leaving 16 bases between them. The length of the CDR3 is 16 residues. CDR3 DNA sequence: TGTGCCAGCAGCTTAGCGGGGGGGCTCCTAGGGTACGAGCAGTACTTC. Translation: CASSLAGGLLGYEQYF. Together with reference TRBV7-9 and TRBJ2-7, the CDR3 gives the full variable domain: DTGVSQNPRHKITKRGQNVTFRCDPISEHNRLYWYRQTLGQGPEFLTYFQNEAQLEKSRLLSDRFSAERPKGSFSTLEIQRTEQGDSAMYLCASSLAGGLLGYEQYFGPGTRLTVT.

This chain connects TRBV7-9 to TRBJ2-7, with 7 bases identical to TRBD1. CDR3 length: 12 amino acids. Trimming at V came to 5 bases and at J to 6 bases, leaving 4 bases not matched to a gene. The germline V gene has CDR1 SEHNR and CDR2 FQNEAQ (reference sequence). The CDR3 DNA follows: TGTGCCAGCAGCGACAGGGTGACCGAGCAGTACTTC. This sequence encodes CASSDRVTEQYF.

The chain employs TRBV19 and TRBJ2-1; no reliable D call. The CDR3 extends over 14 amino acids. Germline V gene data show CDR1 as LNHDA and CDR2 as SQIVND (reference sequence). The ends were cut back, 5 bases at V and 3 bases at J, with 11 bases in the middle. CDR3 loop: CASSWRQDYNEQFF. CDR3 in DNA: TGTGCCAGTAGTTGGCGGCAGGACTACAATGAGCAGTTCTTC.

The chain recombines TRBV5-1 with TRBJ1-2; the D gene is possibly TRBD1 (6 bases). From germline, CDR1 is SGHRS and CDR2 YFSETQ. The CDR3 runs to 13 residues. V gave up 1 base and J gave up 8 bases, with 12 bases separating them. The CDR3 reads CASSLRGLGGYTF. In DNA, the CDR3 is TGCGCCAGCAGCTTGCGGGGGCTCGGGGGCTACACCTTC.

V gene TRBV7-3 combines with J gene TRBJ2-7; a weak D match, TRBD1 (6 bases). The CDR3 consists of 13 residues. Germline V lookup: CDR1 SGHTA, CDR2 FQGTGA. Deletions cut 1 base from V and 6 bases from J, with 10 bases between. CDR3 sequence: CASSLNVGGEQYF. The CDR3 bases are TGTGCCAGCAGCTTAAACGTAGGGGGCGAGCAGTACTTC.

The CDR3 region has the DNA TGTGCCAGCAGCGTATCTATGTTTACCGGGACAGGGGGTCCTGGAAACACCATATATTTT. This gives the protein CASSVSMFTGTGGPGNTIYF. This chain joins TRBV9 and TRBJ1-3; TRBD1 matches 11 bases. This CDR3 comprises 20 residues. CDR1 is SGDLS, CDR2 YYNGEE, per germline. With V trimmed by 1 base and J by 2 bases, 14 bases remained unmatched.

This sequence joins TRBV6-2 or TRBV6-3 and TRBJ2-3, with 14 nucleotides matching TRBD2. Germline lookup yields CDR1 MNHEY and CDR2 SVGEGT. The CDR3 has 18 residues. V was clipped by 5 bases and J by 2 bases; unmatched bases: 9. CDR3 residues: CASSRGLAGGPNTDTQYF. The CDR3 nucleotides read TGTGCCAGCAGTCGCGGACTAGCGGGGGGCCCCAACACAGATACGCAGTATTTT.

The V call is TRBV18, the J call TRBJ1-2; D uncertain. CDR1 and CDR2 from the germline V gene are KGHSH and LQKENI. This CDR3 region has 13 residues. V dropped 1 base and J dropped 5 bases, with 8 bases sitting between them. The CDR3, as DNA: TGTGCCAGCTCACCACGTGCGGGATATGGCTACACCTTC. Its protein product is CASSPRAGYGYTF.

J is TRBJ2-7 and V is TRBV28; possibly TRBD1 or TRBD2 for D (5 bases each). Germline V gives CDR1 MDHEN, CDR2 SYDVKM. The CDR3 is made up of 14 amino acids. Trimming removed 6 bases from V and 4 bases from J, with 16 bases in between. The CDR3 sequence: CASRSSGPAYEQYF. CDR3 nucleotide sequence: TGTGCCAGCAGATCTTCGGGACCTGCTTACGAGCAGTACTTC.

V gene TRBV24-1 combines with J gene TRBJ1-1; no clear D gene. The germline V gene encodes CDR1 KGHDR and CDR2 SFDVKD. The CDR3 extends over 15 amino acids. Trimming shortened V by 6 bases and J by 0 bases, and 13 bases separated the two germline ends. The CDR3 is CATSPGGDLNTEAFF. The CDR3 DNA reads as TGTGCCACCAGTCCCGGTGGGGATCTGAACACTGAAGCTTTCTTT.

The chain links TRBV7-8 to TRBJ1-1; D gene ambiguous. CDR1 is SGHVS and CDR2 is FQNEAQ in the germline V gene. V was cut by 1 base and J by 3 bases, with 6 bases left in between. The CDR3 extends over 13 amino acids. The CDR3 here is CASSLVGYTEAFF. CDR3 bases: TGTGCCAGCAGCTTAGTCGGGTACACTGAAGCTTTCTTT.

The genes are TRBV10-3 and TRBJ1-1; no definite D call. Trimming removed 1 base from V and 1 base from J, with 10 bases in between. Germline V gene sequence: CDR1 ENHRY, CDR2 SYGVKD. This CDR3 is 15 amino acids long. The CDR3 DNA is TGTGCCATCAGTGAGTTCGGGCCCCAGAACACTGAAGCTTTCTTT. It encodes CAISEFGPQNTEAFF.

V is TRBV3-1 (or the pseudogene TRBV3-2) and J is TRBJ2-3; D gene uncertain. The V and J ends lost 4 bases and 3 bases respectively, with 20 bases between them. CDR3 length equals 17 residues. Germline V CDR1 and CDR2: LGHDT, YNNKEL (reference sequence). CDR3 sequence (DNA): TGTGCCAGCAGCCCTGACTGGGGAACAGCATTGACAGATACGCAGTATTTT. This sequence encodes CASSPDWGTALTDTQYF.